This T cell receptor beta chain was sequenced during a study of T-cell reconstitution after alpha-beta-depleted transplantation in children. Looked up from germline, CDR1 is SQVTM and CDR2 is ANQGSEA. V was pared by 4 bases and J by 0 bases, with 11 bases of the junction left unmatched. CDR3 length: 17 residues. Unique molecular identifiers were incorporated into the prepared TCRbeta library. Via MiXCR, TCRdb re-called the PCR reads, giving one row per CDR3 protein. Of about 500,000 distinct CDR3 sequences in the sample, approximately 30% were seen once. This clonotype was observed a handful of times.

The source of this sequence is a human donor who donated a stem cell graft to a child with aplastic anemia. The sample in question was PBMCs from the stem cell graft donor, obtained from the stem cell graft. This chain links TRBV29-1 with TRBJ2-2, with TRBD1 matching 7 bases. The CDR3 reads CSVGGTEYNPNTGELFF. DNA of the CDR3: TGCAGCGTTGGTGGGACAGAGTATAACCCGAACACCGGGGAGCTGTTTTTT.